Below, one T cell receptor (beta chain) is given with its context. This entry is derived from a study of blood T cell repertoires in COVID-19. At the level of the study: Some COVID-19 samples were acute and others convalescent; all came from the United States, Italy and Spain. T cells, B-cell-depleted T cells, or PBMCs provided the cDNA or gDNA that served as material.

CDR3 size: 14 residues. Germline values: CDR1 SEHNR, CDR2 FQNEAQ (reference sequence). The V segment lost 4 bases and the J segment 10 bases; nucleotides outside the gene matches: 10. In the source study's methods: Quantification of nucleated cells was approximated via reference gene primer amplification. Here immunoSEQ multiplex PCR was the method, and the copy in TCRdb shows in-frame clones only, minus some. V, J and clone size derive from that table, while D and trimming were established from the DNA sequence. The table has tens of thousands of clones, around three quarters seen once. The sample taken for sequencing was peripheral blood. The receptor comes from a human donor in a cohort sampled during active COVID-19. This chain uses TRBV7-9 with TRBJ2-1; TRBD2 aligns across 7 bases. CDR3 sequence: CASSSGGWPGEQFF. The CDR3 coding sequence is TGTGCCAGCAGCTCCGGGGGGTGGCCGGGAGAGCAGTTCTTC.